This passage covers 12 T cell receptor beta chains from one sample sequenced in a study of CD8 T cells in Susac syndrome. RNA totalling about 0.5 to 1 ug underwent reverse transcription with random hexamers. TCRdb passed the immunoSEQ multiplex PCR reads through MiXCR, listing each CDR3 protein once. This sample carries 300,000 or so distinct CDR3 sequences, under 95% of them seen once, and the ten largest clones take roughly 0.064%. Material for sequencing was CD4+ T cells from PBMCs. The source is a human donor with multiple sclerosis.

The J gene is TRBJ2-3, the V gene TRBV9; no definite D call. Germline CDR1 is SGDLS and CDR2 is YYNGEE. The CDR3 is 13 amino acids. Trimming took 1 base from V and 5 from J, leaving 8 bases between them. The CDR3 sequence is CASSVSWGDTQYF. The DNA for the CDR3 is TGTGCCAGCAGCGTATCGTGGGGAGATACGCAGTATTTT.

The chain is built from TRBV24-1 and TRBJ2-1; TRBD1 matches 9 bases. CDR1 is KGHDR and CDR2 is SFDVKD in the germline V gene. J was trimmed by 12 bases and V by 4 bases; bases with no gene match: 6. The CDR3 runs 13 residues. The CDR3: CATSEHTGGTQFF. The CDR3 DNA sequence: TGTGCCACCAGTGAGCATACAGGGGGCACGCAGTTCTTC.

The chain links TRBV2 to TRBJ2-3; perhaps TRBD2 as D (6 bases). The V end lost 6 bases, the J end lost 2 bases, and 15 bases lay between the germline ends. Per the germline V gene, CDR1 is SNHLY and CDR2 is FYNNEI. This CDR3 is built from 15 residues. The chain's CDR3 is CASSAGTGPTDTQYF. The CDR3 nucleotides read TGTGCCAGCAGCGCAGGGACTGGACCCACAGATACGCAGTATTTT.

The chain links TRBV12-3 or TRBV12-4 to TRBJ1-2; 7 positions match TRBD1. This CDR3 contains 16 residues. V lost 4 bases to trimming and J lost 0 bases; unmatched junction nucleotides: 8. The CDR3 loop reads CASSSTGDPANYGYTF. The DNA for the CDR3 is TGTGCCAGCAGTTCTACAGGGGATCCAGCTAACTATGGCTACACCTTC.

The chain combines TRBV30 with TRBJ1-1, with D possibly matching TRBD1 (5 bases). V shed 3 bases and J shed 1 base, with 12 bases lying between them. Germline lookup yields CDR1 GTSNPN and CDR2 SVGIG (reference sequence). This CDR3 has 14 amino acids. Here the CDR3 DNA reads TGTGCCTGGAGGGCAGGGCCGCAGAACACTGAAGCTTTCTTT. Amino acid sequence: CAWRAGPQNTEAFF.

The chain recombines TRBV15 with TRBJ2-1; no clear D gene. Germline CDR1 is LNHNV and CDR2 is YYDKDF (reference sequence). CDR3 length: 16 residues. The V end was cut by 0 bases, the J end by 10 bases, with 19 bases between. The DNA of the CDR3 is TGTGCCACCAGCAGAGACGGTGGTTTCGAATGGTCGGAGCAGTTCTTC. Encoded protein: CATSRDGGFEWSEQFF.

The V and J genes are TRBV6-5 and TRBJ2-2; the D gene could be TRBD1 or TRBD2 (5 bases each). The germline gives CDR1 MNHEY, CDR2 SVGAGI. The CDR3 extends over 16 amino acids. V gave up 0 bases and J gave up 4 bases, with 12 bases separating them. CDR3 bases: TGTGCCAGCAGTTACTCGGGGGTATCGGGCACCGGGGAGCTGTTTTTT. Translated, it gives CASSYSGVSGTGELFF.

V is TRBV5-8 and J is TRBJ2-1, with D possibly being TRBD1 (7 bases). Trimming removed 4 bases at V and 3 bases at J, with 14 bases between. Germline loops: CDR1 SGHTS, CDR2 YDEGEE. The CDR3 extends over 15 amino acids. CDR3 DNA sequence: TGTGCCAGCAGCCGCGGGGACAGCCGCTACAATGAGCAGTTCTTC. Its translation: CASSRGDSRYNEQFF. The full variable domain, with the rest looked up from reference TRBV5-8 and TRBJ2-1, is EAGVTQSPTHLIKTRGQQATLRCSPISGHTSVYWYQQALGLGLQFLLWYDEGEERNRGNFPPRFSGRQFPNYSSELNVNALELEDSALYLCASSRGDSRYNEQFFGPGTRLTVL.

CDR3 loop: CASSTKQGMNTEAFF. CDR3 in DNA: TGTGCCAGTAGTACCAAACAGGGTATGAACACTGAAGCTTTCTTT. The chain employs TRBV19 and TRBJ1-1; TRBD1 is a possible D gene (6 bases). V was cut by 4 bases and J by 0 bases, with 12 bases left in between. The CDR3 runs to 15 residues. Germline V CDR1 and CDR2: LNHDA, SQIVND (reference sequence). The entire variable domain, with the rest obtained from reference TRBV19 and TRBJ1-1, is as follows: DGGITQSPKYLFRKEGQNVTLSCEQNLNHDAMYWYRQDPGQGLRLIYYSQIVNDFQKGDIAEGYSVSREKKESFPLTVTSAQKNPTAFYLCASSTKQGMNTEAFFGQGTRLTVV.

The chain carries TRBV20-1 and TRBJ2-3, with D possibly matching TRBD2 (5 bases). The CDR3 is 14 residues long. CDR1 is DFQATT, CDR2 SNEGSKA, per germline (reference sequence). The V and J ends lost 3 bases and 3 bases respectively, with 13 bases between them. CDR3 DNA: TGCAGTGCTAGCGGCGGGTTCAGTACAGATACGCAGTATTTT. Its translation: CSASGGFSTDTQYF.

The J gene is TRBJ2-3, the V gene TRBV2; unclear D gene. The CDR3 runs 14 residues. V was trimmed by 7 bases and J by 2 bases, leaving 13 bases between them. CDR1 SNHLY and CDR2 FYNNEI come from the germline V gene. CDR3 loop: CASMVSRVTDTQYF. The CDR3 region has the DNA TGTGCCAGCATGGTCTCGAGAGTCACAGATACGCAGTATTTT. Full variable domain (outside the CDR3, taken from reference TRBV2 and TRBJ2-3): EPEVTQTPSHQVTQMGQEVILRCVPISNHLYFYWYRQILGQKVEFLVSFYNNEISEKSEIFDDQFSVERPDGSNFTLKIRSTKLEDSAMYFCASMVSRVTDTQYFGPGTRLTVL.

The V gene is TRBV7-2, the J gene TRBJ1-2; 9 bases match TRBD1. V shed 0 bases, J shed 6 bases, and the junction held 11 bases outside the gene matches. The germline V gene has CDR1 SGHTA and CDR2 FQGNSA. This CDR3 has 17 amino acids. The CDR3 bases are TGTGCCAGCAGCTTAGCTAACTCCCGGGACAGGGACGATGGCTACACCTTC. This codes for CASSLANSRDRDDGYTF.